The 28 T cell receptor beta chains reported below all come from one sample, sequenced in a study of CD8 T cells in Susac syndrome. RNA amounts of 0.5 to 1 ug underwent reverse transcription with random hexamers. MiXCR was run by TCRdb on the immunoSEQ multiplex PCR reads, yielding one entry per CDR3 protein. The sample has some 150,000 distinct CDR3 sequences; roughly 95% are singletons. Source material: CD4+ T cells from PBMCs. The receptors derive from a human donor with Susac syndrome.

The chain recombines TRBV27 with TRBJ1-2; the D gene is possibly TRBD1 (6 bases). The CDR3 contains 14 residues. The V end was cut by 6 bases, the J end by 8 bases, with 19 bases between. Germline assignment: CDR1 MNHEY and CDR2 SMNVEV (reference sequence). Here the CDR3 reads CASRTPGAAGGYTF. For the CDR3, the DNA is TGTGCCAGCAGAACGCCGGGGGCAGCGGGAGGCTACACCTTC.

V gene TRBV5-4 combines with J gene TRBJ1-2; the match to TRBD1 covers 7 bases. J was trimmed by 3 bases and V by 6 bases; bases with no gene match: 8. CDR3 length: 14 residues. CDR1 and CDR2 from the germline V gene are SGHNT and YYREEE (reference sequence). As DNA, the CDR3 is TGTGCCAGCACCATCGACAGGGAGCACTATGGCTACACCTTC. Translation: CASTIDREHYGYTF.

CDR3 bases: TGTGCCAGCAGTGACAGGGGAGCCGGGGAGCTGTTTTTT. Its translation is CASSDRGAGELFF. V is TRBV6-4 and J is TRBJ2-2; D could derive from TRBD1 or TRBD2 (5 bases each). Between the trimmed V and J ends, which lost 2 bases and 6 bases, there was a span of 7 bases. Germline-derived CDR1 and CDR2 are MRHNA and SNTAGT. The CDR3 sequence is 13 residues long.

This chain links TRBV20-1 with TRBJ2-7; possible D gene TRBD1, 6 bases. Germline-derived CDR1 and CDR2 are DFQATT and SNEGSKA (reference sequence). V lost 3 bases, J lost 5 bases, and 8 bases lay in between. The CDR3 length is 11 residues. The CDR3 DNA sequence: TGCAGTGCTAGCGGGACAAACGAGCAGTACTTC. This translates into CSASGTNEQYF.

The chain has TRBV19 and TRBJ2-3; 8 bases are shared with TRBD1. Trimming cost V 4 bases and J 3 bases; bases outside gene matches: 6. The CDR3 covers 15 residues. CDR1 and CDR2 from the germline V gene are LNHDA and SQIVND (reference sequence). The DNA of the CDR3 is TGTGCCAGTAGTAGGGGGACAGGTGCGACAGATACGCAGTATTTT. It translates to CASSRGTGATDTQYF.

The gene calls are TRBV12-3 or TRBV12-4 and TRBJ2-3, with D possibly TRBD2 on 6 matching bases. The V and J ends lost 3 bases and 0 bases respectively, with 13 bases between them. The CDR3 is 16 residues long. CDR3 loop: CASSFGAGGSTDTQYF. CDR3 bases: TGTGCCAGCAGTTTTGGCGCTGGGGGGAGCACAGATACGCAGTATTTT.

The chain couples TRBV24-1 to TRBJ2-3, with 12 bases lining up with TRBD2. The junction had 6 bases not matched to a gene; V was cut back by 4 bases and J by 2 bases. The CDR3 has 17 residues. Per germline, CDR1 KGHDR and CDR2 SFDVKD. The CDR3 here is CATSDPRTSGVTDTQYF. The CDR3 region has the DNA TGTGCCACCAGTGACCCACGGACTAGCGGGGTCACAGATACGCAGTATTTT.

This chain links TRBV5-4 with TRBJ1-2, with 9 bases lining up with TRBD1. The CDR3 runs 18 residues. Germline CDR1 SGHNT, CDR2 YYREEE (reference sequence). V gave up 4 bases and J gave up 6 bases; unmatched junction bases: 19. DNA of the CDR3: TGTGCCAGCAGCGCCACCGGGACAGGGTCCCGGATGGGTAATGGCTACACCTTC. Amino acids: CASSATGTGSRMGNGYTF. Supplemented by reference TRBV5-4 and TRBJ1-2, the full variable domain reads ETGVTQSPTHLIKTRGQQVTLRCSSQSGHNTVSWYQQALGQGPQFIFQYYREEENGRGNFPPRFSGLQFPNYSSELNVNALELDDSALYLCASSATGTGSRMGNGYTFGSGTRLTVV.

This clonotype appeared a few times. This chain links TRBV7-3 with TRBJ2-1; the D gene could be TRBD1 or TRBD2 (5 bases each). V dropped 3 bases and J dropped 0 bases, with 9 bases sitting between them. The CDR3 is made up of 15 amino acids. Germline CDR1 and CDR2: SGHTA and FQGTGA. CDR3 coding DNA: TGTGCCAGCAGCTTCGAGGGGAACTCCTACAATGAGCAGTTCTTC. This sequence encodes CASSFEGNSYNEQFF.

The rearrangement links TRBV7-3 to TRBJ1-1; D uncertain. The CDR3 covers 13 residues. Germline-derived CDR1 and CDR2 are SGHTA and FQGTGA. Trimming removed 4 bases at V and 5 bases at J, with 11 bases between. In nucleotides, the CDR3 is TGTGCCAGCAGCTCTCAGTCGGGGACTGAAGCTTTCTTT. Protein sequence: CASSSQSGTEAFF.

V and J are TRBV5-4 and TRBJ2-7; D unresolved. The CDR3 is 13 amino acids. CDR1 SGHNT and CDR2 YYREEE come from the germline V gene (reference sequence). V was trimmed by 1 base and J by 3 bases, leaving 8 bases between them. Here the CDR3 reads CASSLKGNYEQYF. The CDR3, as DNA: TGTGCCAGCAGCTTGAAAGGCAACTACGAGCAGTACTTC.

The chain links TRBV29-1 to TRBJ2-7; tentative D call: TRBD2 (5 bases). CDR3 length equals 13 residues. Trimming took 6 bases from V and 1 from J, leaving 13 bases between them. CDR1 SQVTM and CDR2 ANQGSEA come from the germline V gene. This CDR3 is CSVETGISYEQYF. CDR3 sequence (DNA): TGCAGCGTCGAGACCGGGATTTCCTACGAGCAGTACTTC.

This clonotype appeared once. The J gene is TRBJ1-2, the V gene TRBV28, with D perhaps TRBD1 (6 bases). Germline V gene sequence: CDR1 MDHEN, CDR2 SYDVKM. This CDR3 is 16 amino acids long. The V gene lost 5 bases and the J gene lost 6 bases, with 22 bases spanning the gap. CDR3 in DNA: TGTGCCAGCAGTCTCTCCCCCTGGGGGGCTGAGGATGGCTACACCTTC. This sequence encodes CASSLSPWGAEDGYTF.

This chain connects TRBV20-1 to TRBJ1-4; D might be TRBD1 (5 bases). This CDR3 spans 14 amino acids. The germline V gene encodes CDR1 DFQATT and CDR2 SNEGSKA (reference sequence). V was pared by 5 bases and J by 7 bases, with 17 bases between. CDR3 residues: CSAWMGDGGEKLFF. The CDR3 DNA follows: TGCAGTGCTTGGATGGGGGATGGAGGTGAAAAACTGTTTTTT.

The chain is built from TRBV7-8 and TRBJ1-5, with D maybe TRBD1 (5 bases). V was clipped by 5 bases and J by 8 bases, with 16 bases between them. Per germline, CDR1 SGHVS and CDR2 FQNEAQ. The CDR3 has 14 amino acids. CDR3 in amino acids: CASSPVGPLKPQHF. The CDR3 DNA reads TGTGCCAGCAGCCCAGTGGGACCGCTCAAGCCCCAGCATTTT.

V and J are TRBV20-1 and TRBJ2-5, with 12 nucleotides matching TRBD2. The J segment lost 1 base and the V segment lost 0 bases, leaving 3 bases of the junction unmatched. This CDR3 region has 16 residues. CDR1 is DFQATT, CDR2 SNEGSKA, per germline (reference sequence). CDR3 in DNA: TGCAGTGCTAGAGACCCGGGACTAGCGGGCCAAGAGACCCAGTACTTC. Translating it yields CSARDPGLAGQETQYF.

This chain uses TRBV6-2 or TRBV6-3 with TRBJ2-7; D possibly matches TRBD1 or TRBD2 (7 bases each). Trimming stripped 7 bases from V and 5 bases from J, with 18 bases between. Germline CDR1 MNHEY, CDR2 SVGEGT. CDR3 length: 14 residues. The chain's CDR3 is CASTLPGGVDEQYF. In DNA, the CDR3 is TGTGCCAGCACCCTCCCAGGGGGGGTGGACGAGCAGTACTTC.

The chain has TRBV6-4 and TRBJ1-1; D might be TRBD1 (5 bases). The CDR3 is 13 amino acids. Germline assignment: CDR1 MRHNA and CDR2 SNTAGT. Trimming left V 3 bases short and J 2 bases short, with 7 bases between. The CDR3 loop reads CASSEWGNTEAFF. The CDR3 region has the DNA TGTGCCAGCAGTGAGTGGGGCAACACTGAAGCTTTCTTT.

This clonotype showed up just once. The gene calls are TRBV6-1 and TRBJ2-1; no firm D call. Germline V lookup: CDR1 MNHNS, CDR2 SASEGT. The CDR3 is 11 amino acids. The germline V and J ends were trimmed by 2 bases and 10 bases, with 6 bases remaining between them. The CDR3 reads CASSESREQFF. For the CDR3, the DNA is TGTGCCAGCAGTGAAAGTAGGGAGCAGTTCTTC.

The V call is TRBV14, the J call TRBJ2-7, with TRBD1 identical over 9 bases. This CDR3 spans 14 amino acids. Germline values: CDR1 SGHDN, CDR2 FVKESK. With 3 bases clipped from V and 2 bases from J, the junction kept 2 bases outside the gene matches. CDR3: CASSQRTGAYEQYF. For the CDR3, the DNA is TGTGCCAGCAGCCAGCGGACAGGGGCCTACGAGCAGTACTTC. Looking up the rest from reference TRBV14 and TRBJ2-7 gives the full variable domain: EAGVTQFPSHSVIEKGQTVTLRCDPISGHDNLYWYRRVMGKEIKFLLHFVKESKQDESGMPNNRFLAERTGGTYSTLKVQPAELEDSGVYFCASSQRTGAYEQYFGPGTRLTVT.

The rearrangement uses TRBV6-2 or TRBV6-3 and TRBJ1-1; TRBD1 matches at 9 bases. Germline CDR1 MNHEY, CDR2 SVGEGT. The CDR3 totals 14 residues. V dropped 4 bases and J dropped 3; count of bases not matched to a gene: 3. As DNA, the CDR3 is TGTGCCAGCAGTTCAGACAGGGGGTACACTGAAGCTTTCTTT. It is translated as CASSSDRGYTEAFF.

This rearrangement joins TRBV12-3 or TRBV12-4 to TRBJ2-2; D remains ambiguous. The CDR3 has 15 amino acids. V was pared by 5 bases and J by 0 bases, with 10 bases between. CDR3 sequence: CASSVVQTNTGELFF. CDR3 coding DNA: TGTGCCAGCAGTGTGGTCCAAACGAACACCGGGGAGCTGTTTTTT.

This chain uses TRBV1 with TRBJ2-2; the table's D call of TRBD2 was not tested on the DNA. TRBV1 is a pseudogene locus. The CDR3 length is 16 residues. The CDR3, as DNA: TGCACCAGCAGCCAAGATCGGCCGCTCAGGCCCGGGGAGCTGTTTTTT. This encodes CTSSQDRPLRPGELFF.

The genes are TRBV9 and TRBJ1-2; possible D gene TRBD1, 6 bases. The ends were cut back, 6 bases at V and 8 bases at J, with 20 bases in the middle. Germline V gene lookup returns CDR1 SGDLS and CDR2 YYNGEE. The CDR3 totals 14 residues. CDR3 nucleotides: TGTGCCAGCAATCCAGGGGACTCCTCGGGGGGCTACACCTTC. It yields the protein CASNPGDSSGGYTF.

The chain recombines TRBV15 with TRBJ2-3, with D hard to call. The V gene lost 0 bases and the J gene lost 4 bases, with 14 bases spanning the gap. Per germline, CDR1 LNHNV and CDR2 YYDKDF (reference sequence). The CDR3 loop spans 16 amino acids. The CDR3 DNA reads TGTGCCACCAGCAGAGATATCGCCCTAGGATCAGATACGCAGTATTTT. This translates into CATSRDIALGSDTQYF.

The V gene is TRBV4-1, the J gene TRBJ2-2, with TRBD2 identical over 7 bases. Germline V gene lookup returns CDR1 MGHRA and CDR2 YSYEKL. The CDR3 extends over 18 amino acids. V lost 7 bases, J lost 7 bases, and 21 bases stayed unmatched. The CDR3 bases are TGCGCCAGCACCGCCTTCATCGGGGGGTCTTTTAACTTCGGGGAGCTGTTTTTT. Its protein is CASTAFIGGSFNFGELFF.

The V gene is TRBV9, the J gene TRBJ1-1; D not certain. The germline gives CDR1 SGDLS, CDR2 YYNGEE. V was clipped by 0 bases and J by 0 bases, with 3 bases between them. This CDR3 is 13 amino acids long. In nucleotides, the CDR3 is TGTGCCAGCAGCGTAGACGTGAACACTGAAGCTTTCTTT. This translates into CASSVDVNTEAFF.

This clonotype has just one count. V and J are TRBV20-1 and TRBJ2-6; D gene uncertain. The CDR3 extends over 15 amino acids. CDR1 DFQATT and CDR2 SNEGSKA come from the germline V gene (reference sequence). V was trimmed by 7 bases and J by 1 base, leaving 14 bases between them. The CDR3 region has the DNA TGCAGTGTGGCGCATCAGGCTTCTGGGGCCAACGTCCTGACTTTC. The encoded protein is CSVAHQASGANVLTF.